The next 21 T cell receptor beta chains were all read from a single sample in a study of shared clonotypes between healthy human individuals. CD8 cells classed as naive were CD45RO-negative and positively selected for CCR7, excluding terminally differentiated effector memory CD45RA+ cells. Method: immunoSEQ multiplex PCR; TCRdb's copy keeps in-frame clones and lacks some. The top ten clones hold 1% to 1.5% of a sample with 1.5 million to 2.5 million clones, about 95% of them seen once. Specimen: naive CD8+ T cells sorted from blood. The source of these receptors is a man in his late teens or twenties in good health.

The chain is built from TRBV27 and TRBJ2-3; 10 bases map to TRBD2. The CDR3 has 14 amino acids. The germline CDR1 and CDR2 sequences are MNHEY and SMNVEV (reference sequence). V dropped 2 bases and J dropped 6; count of bases not matched to a gene: 2. CDR3 residues: CASSLTSGADTQYF. CDR3 DNA: TGTGCCAGCAGTTTAACTAGCGGGGCGGATACGCAGTATTTT.

The DNA for the CDR3 is TGCGCCAGCAGTGGGGACAGGGGAGAGACCCAGTACTTC. This gives the protein CASSGDRGETQYF. V gene TRBV10-2 combines with J gene TRBJ2-5, with 10 nucleotides matching TRBD1. This CDR3 region has 13 residues. J lost 4 bases, V lost 4 bases, and 0 bases had no gene match. Germline V gives CDR1 WSHSY, CDR2 SAAADI.

The rearrangement uses TRBV6-1 and TRBJ1-1, with D perhaps TRBD1 (6 bases). The CDR3 extends over 15 amino acids. Germline loops: CDR1 MNHNS, CDR2 SASEGT. V was pared by 1 base and J by 10 bases, with 19 bases between. The CDR3 loop reads CASSEGLGGGSRAFF. Here the CDR3 DNA reads TGTGCCAGCAGTGAAGGGTTAGGAGGGGGGTCTCGAGCTTTCTTT.

The V and J genes are TRBV4-1 and TRBJ2-1; possibly TRBD1 or TRBD2 for D (5 bases each). Germline lookup yields CDR1 MGHRA and CDR2 YSYEKL. V lost 6 bases to trimming and J lost 14 bases, with 23 bases between them. The CDR3 is 14 residues long. The CDR3 DNA is TGCGCCAGCAGTCACTATAGGACGGGACCCATCGAGTTCTTC. Protein sequence: CASSHYRTGPIEFF.

The J gene is TRBJ1-2, the V gene TRBV6-5, with a weak D call TRBD1 (5 bases). The V end lost 5 bases, the J end lost 4 bases, and 17 bases lay between the germline ends. Germline loops: CDR1 MNHEY, CDR2 SVGAGI. This CDR3 contains 15 residues. CDR3 in amino acids: CASSLVSGTAYGYTF. The DNA of the CDR3 is TGTGCCAGCAGTCTCGTTTCAGGGACCGCCTATGGCTACACCTTC.

V usage is TRBV7-8 and J usage is TRBJ2-6; 7 bases match TRBD1. The CDR3 is 19 amino acids. V lost 1 base and J lost 0; bases outside the gene matches: 9. CDR1 and CDR2 from the germline V gene are SGHVS and FQNEAQ. The CDR3 spells CASSLGSGGLLSGANVLTF. The CDR3, as DNA: TGTGCCAGCAGCTTAGGATCAGGGGGTCTCCTCTCTGGGGCCAACGTCCTGACTTTC.

This clone was detected only a few times. The gene calls are TRBV29-1 and TRBJ1-2; D gene ambiguous. This CDR3 is 12 amino acids long. CDR1 SQVTM and CDR2 ANQGSEA come from the germline V gene. V dropped 5 bases and J dropped 3 bases, with 10 bases sitting between them. The DNA of the CDR3 is TGCAGCGTTCCGGACCCCGACTATGGCTACACCTTC. Encoded protein: CSVPDPDYGYTF.

The chain combines TRBV5-6 with TRBJ2-7; 11 nucleotides agree with TRBD1. CDR3 length equals 16 residues. With 4 bases clipped from V and 3 bases from J, the junction kept 9 bases outside the gene matches. Germline CDR1 SGHDT, CDR2 YYEEEE. The CDR3, as DNA: TGTGCCAGCAGCATGGCCGCGGGACAGGGGGACTACGAGCAGTACTTC. Amino acids: CASSMAAGQGDYEQYF.

The gene calls are TRBV4-1 and TRBJ2-7; D not resolved. The V gene's germline CDR1 is MGHRA and CDR2 YSYEKL. The CDR3 sequence is 14 residues long. Trimming removed 4 bases from V and 0 bases from J, with 10 bases in between. The CDR3 loop is CASSLKDRSYEQYF. DNA for the CDR3: TGCGCCAGCAGCCTGAAGGACCGCTCCTACGAGCAGTACTTC.

This chain links TRBV5-1 with TRBJ2-5; 9 nucleotides line up with TRBD2. Germline lookup yields CDR1 SGHRS and CDR2 YFSETQ. The V gene end was trimmed by 6 bases and the J gene end by 5 bases; junction bases not matched to a gene: 8. The length of the CDR3 is 14 residues. The CDR3 DNA sequence: TGCGCCAGCATGGCTAGCGGGGTTAGGGAGACCCAGTACTTC. It yields the protein CASMASGVRETQYF.

The V call is TRBV7-3, the J call TRBJ2-3; D possibly matches TRBD1 or TRBD2 (6 bases each). V was cut by 4 bases and J by 1 base, with 15 bases left in between. CDR1 and CDR2 (germline): SGHTA, FQGTGA. The CDR3 runs to 16 residues. This CDR3 is CASSSVGGGGTDTQYF. The CDR3 DNA reads TGTGCCAGCAGCTCCGTGGGGGGCGGGGGCACAGATACGCAGTATTTT.

The CDR3 coding sequence is TGTGCCAGCAGCTTAGGGGGGACAGAAGCTAACTATGGCTACACCTTC. Translating gives CASSLGGTEANYGYTF. The V and J genes are TRBV7-9 and TRBJ1-2; 7 bases align to TRBD1. After removal of 1 base from V and 0 bases from J, the junction contained 5 bases not matched to a gene. CDR3 length: 16 amino acids. CDR1 SEHNR and CDR2 FQNEAQ come from the germline V gene (reference sequence).

Worth noting for this clone: Within the sample, other DNA sequences also encode this same CDR3. This sequence joins TRBV7-6 and TRBJ2-5; TRBD2 might be the D (5 bases). The germline V gene has CDR1 SGHVS and CDR2 FNYEAQ. The germline V and J ends were trimmed by 2 bases and 3 bases, with 7 bases remaining between them. The CDR3 runs to 13 residues. The CDR3 here is CASSLRRKETQYF. The CDR3 DNA sequence: TGTGCCAGCAGCTTAAGGAGGAAAGAGACCCAGTACTTC.

The rearrangement links TRBV6-5 to TRBJ2-4; D ambiguous. This CDR3 has 16 residues. Looked up from germline, CDR1 is MNHEY and CDR2 is SVGAGI. Trimming stripped 0 bases from V and 0 bases from J, with 9 bases between. The CDR3 sequence is CASSYSVSLAKNIQYF. The CDR3 nucleotides are TGTGCCAGCAGTTACTCAGTCAGTCTAGCCAAAAACATTCAGTACTTC.

The chain is built from TRBV6-5 and TRBJ2-7; 8 nucleotides agree with TRBD1. CDR1 is MNHEY, CDR2 SVGAGI, per germline. The CDR3 is 16 amino acids. V lost 2 bases and J lost 2; bases outside the gene matches: 8. The DNA for the CDR3 is TGTGCCAGCAGTTACGCTCCGGACAGGGACACCTACGAGCAGTACTTC. Protein sequence: CASSYAPDRDTYEQYF.

The chain couples TRBV19 to TRBJ2-1; no clear D gene. Germline-derived CDR1 and CDR2 are LNHDA and SQIVND (reference sequence). This CDR3 contains 14 residues. Between the trimmed V and J ends, which lost 3 bases and 9 bases, there was a span of 15 bases. CDR3 coding DNA: TGTGCCAGTAGTATCCGGATCCTTACAGTTGAGCAGTTCTTC. Translating it yields CASSIRILTVEQFF.

The rearrangement uses TRBV6-5 and TRBJ2-5; perhaps TRBD1 as D (6 bases). CDR1 is MNHEY, CDR2 SVGAGI, per germline. The CDR3 covers 11 residues. The ends were cut back, 0 bases at V and 14 bases at J, with 10 bases in the middle. The CDR3 DNA sequence: TGTGCCAGCAGTTACTCGGGGGACAAATACTTC. Translation gives CASSYSGDKYF.

The V gene is TRBV30, the J gene TRBJ1-1, with D unclear. Per germline, CDR1 GTSNPN and CDR2 SVGIG (reference sequence). V was trimmed by 6 bases and J by 1 base, leaving 9 bases between them. This CDR3 has 12 amino acids. Written as DNA, the CDR3 is TGTGCCTGCAAGGAACAGAACACTGAAGCTTTCTTT. Translated: CACKEQNTEAFF.

The rearrangement uses TRBV2 and TRBJ1-6; D is ambiguous. V was cut by 2 bases and J by 6 bases, with 11 bases left in between. Germline CDR1 reads SNHLY; CDR2 reads FYNNEI. The CDR3 is 15 residues long. The DNA for the CDR3 is TGTGCCAGCAGTGAATGGCCCGGGAGTAATTCACCCCTCCACTTT. Translation gives CASSEWPGSNSPLHF.

This rearrangement joins TRBV11-2 to TRBJ2-7; 12 nucleotides match TRBD2. Germline CDR1 and CDR2: SGHAT and FQNNGV. J was trimmed by 2 bases and V by 5 bases; bases with no gene match: 13. There are 18 residues in the CDR3. CDR3 bases: TGTGCCAGCAGCCGGCCGGGACTAGCGGGCGGAAAGGCCTACGAGCAGTACTTC. Its translation: CASSRPGLAGGKAYEQYF.

The CDR3 spells CASSYLAGNQETQYF. CDR3 in DNA: TGTGCCAGCAGTTACCTAGCGGGAAACCAAGAGACCCAGTACTTC. The chain couples TRBV6-5 to TRBJ2-5, with 9 nucleotides matching TRBD2. The CDR3 loop spans 15 amino acids. Germline loops: CDR1 MNHEY, CDR2 SVGAGI. J was trimmed by 0 bases and V by 2 bases; bases with no gene match: 1.